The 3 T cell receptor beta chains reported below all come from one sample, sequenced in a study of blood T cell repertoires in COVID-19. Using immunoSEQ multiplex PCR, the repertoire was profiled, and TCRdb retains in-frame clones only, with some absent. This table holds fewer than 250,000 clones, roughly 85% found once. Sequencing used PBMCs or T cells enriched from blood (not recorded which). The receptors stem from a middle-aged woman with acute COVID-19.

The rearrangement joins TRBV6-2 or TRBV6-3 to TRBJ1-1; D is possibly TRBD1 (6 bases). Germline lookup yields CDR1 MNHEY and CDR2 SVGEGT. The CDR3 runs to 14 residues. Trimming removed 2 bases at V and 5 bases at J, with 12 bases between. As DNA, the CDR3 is TGTGCCAGCAGTTACGCAGGGGATCTAACTGAAGCTTTCTTT. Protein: CASSYAGDLTEAFF.

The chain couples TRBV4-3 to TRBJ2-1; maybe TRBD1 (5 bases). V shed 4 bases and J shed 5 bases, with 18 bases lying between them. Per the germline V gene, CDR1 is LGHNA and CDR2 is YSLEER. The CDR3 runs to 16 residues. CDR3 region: CASSRGISGANNEQFF. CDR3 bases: TGCGCCAGCAGCCGGGGCATAAGTGGGGCCAACAATGAGCAGTTCTTC.

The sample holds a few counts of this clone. Here the CDR3 DNA reads TGTGCCAGCAGTTTTATGGGGACAGGGGGGGAGACCCAGTACTTC. It codes for CASSFMGTGGETQYF. This chain uses TRBV7-2 with TRBJ2-5; 11 bases agree with TRBD1. Germline CDR1 and CDR2: SGHTA and FQGNSA. CDR3 length: 15 amino acids. J was trimmed by 5 bases and V by 6 bases; bases with no gene match: 8.